What follows are 22 T cell receptor beta chains derived from one specimen sequenced in a study of memory CD4+ T cells and cytomegalovirus serostatus. Single viable CD3+CD4+CD8-CD45RO+ cells were sorted as the memory CD4+ T cells. This table comes from immunoSEQ multiplex PCR, and its TCRdb copy is limited to in-frame clones, with some not included. The sample lists approximately 60,000 clones; about 80% were seen once. The sequenced sample was memory CD4+ T cells from blood. The source of these receptors is an adult in good health and CMV-seropositive.

This clone was picked up many times. The V and J genes are TRBV7-9 and TRBJ2-1; the D gene is possibly TRBD2 (5 bases). This CDR3 is built from 12 residues. Trimming left V 5 bases short and J 10 bases short, with 12 bases between. Germline CDR1 is SEHNR and CDR2 is FQNEAQ (reference sequence). The CDR3: CASSPSSGEQFF. Here the CDR3 DNA reads TGTGCCAGCAGCCCCTCCTCGGGGGAGCAGTTCTTC.

The J gene is TRBJ2-2, the V gene TRBV5-4, with 9 bases identical to TRBD1. The CDR3 runs to 15 residues. Looked up from germline, CDR1 is SGHNT and CDR2 is YYREEE (reference sequence). Losses at the gene ends were 0 bases for V and 6 bases for J; bases not matched to a gene: 3. CDR3 in amino acids: CASSLVGTGSGELFF. In DNA, the CDR3 is TGTGCCAGCAGCTTGGTGGGGACAGGGTCCGGGGAGCTGTTTTTT. The full variable domain, its missing parts supplied by reference TRBV5-4 and TRBJ2-2, is ETGVTQSPTHLIKTRGQQVTLRCSSQSGHNTVSWYQQALGQGPQFIFQYYREEENGRGNFPPRFSGLQFPNYSSELNVNALELDDSALYLCASSLVGTGSGELFFGEGSRLTVL.

This chain connects TRBV30 to TRBJ1-5; D is undetermined. Trimming shortened V by 3 bases and J by 6 bases, and 24 bases separated the two germline ends. Germline CDR1 and CDR2: GTSNPN and SVGIG (reference sequence). The CDR3 consists of 17 residues. CDR3 amino acids: CAWSPSAATFRPQPQHF. CDR3 nucleotides: TGTGCCTGGAGCCCCTCCGCAGCTACCTTCCGTCCTCAGCCCCAGCATTTT.

This CDR3 reads CASGLSLSVTVMHF. Here the CDR3 DNA reads TGTGCTAGTGGTTTGTCCCTCTCGGTTACCGTGATGCATTTT. The chain employs TRBV12-5 and TRBJ1-5, with D uncertain. This CDR3 region has 14 residues. Trimming took off 2 bases at V and 15 bases at J, with 20 bases between the two ends. Germline V lookup: CDR1 LGHNT, CDR2 FRNRAP.

V gene TRBV28 combines with J gene TRBJ2-2; 11 bases align to TRBD1. This CDR3 is 17 amino acids long. V was clipped by 7 bases and J by 7 bases; unmatched bases: 14. Germline V lookup: CDR1 MDHEN, CDR2 SYDVKM. As DNA, the CDR3 is TGTGCCAGCAACTCCGTTTGGGACAGGGGGAGCGGCGGGGAGCTGTTTTTT. It translates to CASNSVWDRGSGGELFF.

The rearrangement joins TRBV10-2 to TRBJ2-2; no definite D call. Germline V gene sequence: CDR1 WSHSY, CDR2 SAAADI. The CDR3 runs to 13 residues. The ends were cut back, 0 bases at V and 9 bases at J, with 8 bases in the middle. CDR3 nucleotide sequence: TGCGCCAGCAGTGAGTCGGGGTCCAGGGAGCTGTTTTTT. Residues: CASSESGSRELFF.

This clone was counted between two and nine times. J is TRBJ2-2 and V is TRBV5-1; 10 positions match TRBD2. The CDR3 spans 16 residues. Germline CDR1 SGHRS, CDR2 YFSETQ. V gave up 6 bases and J gave up 5 bases; unmatched junction bases: 10. CDR3 region: CASNGAGGPGTGELFF. The CDR3 DNA follows: TGCGCCAGCAATGGAGCGGGAGGGCCGGGAACCGGGGAGCTGTTTTTT.

The CDR3 reads CASSGQGKEKLFF. The CDR3 DNA is TGTGCCAGCAGTGGACAGGGGAAAGAAAAACTGTTTTTT. This chain links TRBV2 with TRBJ1-4; 8 positions match TRBD1. J lost 8 bases, V lost 4 bases, and 3 bases had no gene match. CDR1 and CDR2 from the germline V gene are SNHLY and FYNNEI. This CDR3 spans 13 amino acids.

This clone has only one observation. The CDR3 region has the DNA TGTGCCAGCAGTGAATCTCACGGACCCTACGAGCAGTACTTC. Translated, it gives CASSESHGPYEQYF. The chain carries TRBV25-1 and TRBJ2-7; D gene ambiguous. Germline CDR1 is MGHDK and CDR2 is SYGVNS. The CDR3 sequence is 14 residues long. With 1 base removed from V and 2 bases from J, the gap between germline ends came to 9 bases.

The chain employs TRBV15 and TRBJ2-1, with TRBD1 identical over 12 bases. CDR1 and CDR2 (germline): LNHNV, YYDKDF (reference sequence). The CDR3 runs 15 residues. The V segment lost 1 base and the J segment 5 bases; nucleotides outside the gene matches: 0. DNA of the CDR3: TGTGCCACCAGCAGAGGGGACAGGGGGCACAATGAGCAGTTCTTC. Amino acids: CATSRGDRGHNEQFF.

The V call is TRBV13, the J call TRBJ1-1; tentatively, D is TRBD1 (6 bases). Deletions cut 3 bases from V and 8 bases from J, with 10 bases between. CDR1 PRHDT and CDR2 FYEKMQ come from the germline V gene (reference sequence). The CDR3 extends over 12 amino acids. The CDR3 DNA sequence: TGTGCCAGCAGCTTCAGAGACAGGGAAGCTTTCTTT. Amino acids: CASSFRDREAFF.

The J gene is TRBJ2-3, the V gene TRBV28; 10 bases map to TRBD1. With 5 bases clipped from V and 6 bases from J, the junction kept 8 bases outside the gene matches. Germline loops: CDR1 MDHEN, CDR2 SYDVKM. The CDR3 loop spans 15 amino acids. The CDR3 DNA is TGTGCCAGCAGTCCCCTTGGGACAGGGGAGGATACGCAGTATTTT. Translation gives CASSPLGTGEDTQYF.

The rearrangement uses TRBV5-1 and TRBJ2-7; TRBD2 matches at 10 bases. CDR3 length: 14 amino acids. The V and J ends lost 5 bases and 5 bases, in that order; junction bases with no gene match: 7. CDR1 and CDR2 from the germline V gene are SGHRS and YFSETQ. As DNA, the CDR3 is TGCGCCAGCAGACCAACTAGCGGGATAAACGAGCAGTACTTC. Its translation: CASRPTSGINEQYF.

The J gene is TRBJ2-3, the V gene TRBV19; no reliable D call. The ends were cut back, 2 bases at V and 1 base at J, with 16 bases in the middle. This CDR3 has 17 amino acids. Germline CDR1 LNHDA, CDR2 SQIVND (reference sequence). As DNA, the CDR3 is TGTGCCAGTAGTATAAAGTCTGGGTACGCTGGCACAGATACGCAGTATTTT. It translates to CASSIKSGYAGTDTQYF.

The V call is TRBV2, the J call TRBJ2-3, with D perhaps TRBD1 (6 bases). CDR1 and CDR2 (germline): SNHLY, FYNNEI. V was clipped by 4 bases and J by 5 bases, with 10 bases between them. The CDR3 runs 13 residues. CDR3 sequence (DNA): TGTGCCAGCAGTGCACAGGGAGTAGATACGCAGTATTTT. Translating gives CASSAQGVDTQYF.

This clone was found a few times. The chain uses TRBV7-2 and TRBJ1-4; 9 bases line up with TRBD1. V dropped 6 bases and J dropped 10; count of bases not matched to a gene: 12. The length of the CDR3 is 15 residues. The germline V gene encodes CDR1 SGHTA and CDR2 FQGNSA. The CDR3 DNA is TGTGCCAGCAGTTCTGGAACAGGGGGCCGGGGAAAACTGTTTTTT. It encodes CASSSGTGGRGKLFF.

The rearrangement uses TRBV2 and TRBJ2-1, with D maybe TRBD2 (6 bases). The V end was cut by 7 bases, the J end by 8 bases, with 15 bases between. The CDR3 spans 13 residues. Germline values: CDR1 SNHLY, CDR2 FYNNEI. In DNA form, the CDR3 reads TGTGCCAGCAACGTCAACCCGGGGGATGAGCAGTTCTTC. This translates into CASNVNPGDEQFF.

The chain couples TRBV28 to TRBJ2-7; TRBD1 agrees at 10 bases. The CDR3 runs 14 residues. Germline CDR1 reads MDHEN; CDR2 reads SYDVKM. The V gene end was trimmed by 7 bases and the J gene end by 4 bases; junction bases not matched to a gene: 7. CDR3 residues: CASKWGQGRYEQYF. In DNA form, the CDR3 reads TGTGCCAGCAAGTGGGGACAGGGGAGGTACGAGCAGTACTTC.

The chain uses TRBV4-2 and TRBJ2-5; TRBD1 or TRBD2 may be the D gene (5 bases each). This CDR3 comprises 15 residues. Per the germline V gene, CDR1 is LGHNA and CDR2 is YNFKEQ. Trimming took off 1 base at V and 3 bases at J, with 12 bases between the two ends. CDR3 DNA sequence: TGTGCCAGCAGCCAAGGAAGTAGGGGAGAAGAGACCCAGTACTTC. Translated, it gives CASSQGSRGEETQYF.

This chain links TRBV6-5 with TRBJ2-7, with D maybe TRBD1 (6 bases). The germline CDR1 and CDR2 sequences are MNHEY and SVGAGI. The CDR3 contains 15 residues. Trimming stripped 5 bases from V and 3 bases from J, with 17 bases between. This CDR3 is CASSPWGRTSYEQYF. Here the CDR3 DNA reads TGTGCCAGCAGTCCATGGGGGCGGACGAGCTACGAGCAGTACTTC.

The rearrangement uses TRBV27 and TRBJ2-3; possible D gene TRBD2, 6 bases. V shed 0 bases and J shed 0 bases, with 22 bases lying between them. Germline V gene lookup returns CDR1 MNHEY and CDR2 SMNVEV (reference sequence). The CDR3 length is 20 residues. In nucleotides, the CDR3 is TGTGCCAGCAGTTTATCCCCTGATCTAGGTGCGGGGAGTAGCACAGATACGCAGTATTTT. Amino acid sequence: CASSLSPDLGAGSSTDTQYF.

This chain links TRBV5-1 with TRBJ2-7; 10 bases align to TRBD2. Germline values: CDR1 SGHRS, CDR2 YFSETQ. The CDR3 has 14 amino acids. Trimming removed 7 bases from V and 9 bases from J; junction bases left unmatched: 13. Here the CDR3 DNA reads TGCGCCAGCGCGGGAGAGCGGGAGGGCCAAGGGCAGTACTTC. Amino acid sequence: CASAGEREGQGQYF. Using reference TRBV5-1 and TRBJ2-7 for the parts outside the CDR3, the full variable domain is KAGVTQTPRYLIKTRGQQVTLSCSPISGHRSVSWYQQTPGQGLQFLFEYFSETQRNKGNFPGRFSGRQFSNSRSEMNVSTLELGDSALYLCASAGEREGQGQYFGPGTRLTVT.